These T cell receptor beta chains were read from a single sample in a study of T-cell memory formation after mild COVID-19. TCRdb re-analysed the 5' RACE reads in MiXCR, keeping a single row per CDR3 protein. This table has just over 300,000 distinct CDR3 sequences, just under 20% appearing once. The sample comprised PBMCs or a T cell subset sorted from them (not recorded which). The receptors stem from a man between 18 and 35 years old who had mild COVID-19 (a few samples of this study predate the infection). Cell type and time point are not known. The CDR3 runs from the conserved cysteine through the conserved F or W. D genes are given only for firm matches. Clone sizes are given selectively: once, few, many, or a class where the clone is expanded.

>few|TRBV4-1|TRBD2|TRBJ2-2
CASSRTSTNGELFF
TGCGCCAGCAGCCGGACTAGCACTAACGGGGAGCTGTTTTTT
>.|TRBV29-1|TRBD1|TRBJ2-7
CSVRGQGAGEQYF
TGCAGCGTCCGTGGGCAGGGGGCAGGGGAGCAGTACTTC
>many|TRBV6-5|.|TRBJ2-5
CARKKTAAETQYF
TGTGCCAGAAAAAAGACAGCTGCGGAGACCCAGTACTTC
>few|TRBV30|.|TRBJ2-3
CAWTGGGSTDTQYF
TGTGCCTGGACTGGGGGCGGCTCCACAGATACGCAGTATTTT
>many|TRBV4-3|TRBD2|TRBJ2-3
CASSQIAGGRHAPHTQYF
TGCGCCAGCAGCCAGATAGCGGGGGGCCGTCACGCTCCGCATACGCAGTATTTT
>few|TRBV5-1|TRBD1|TRBJ1-6
CASSQTGGDSPLHF
TGCGCCAGCAGCCAAACAGGGGGGGACTCACCCCTCCACTTT
>.|TRBV29-1|.|TRBJ1-1
CSVMPLGNTEAFF
TGCAGCGTTATGCCATTGGGTAACACTGAAGCTTTCTTT
>.|TRBV6-2/TRBV6-3|.|TRBJ1-4
CASSLQLGVEKLFF
TGTGCCAGCAGCCTCCAACTCGGTGTTGAAAAACTGTTTTTT
>few|TRBV7-3|.|TRBJ2-7
CASSRGASYEQYF
TGTGCCAGCAGCCGCGGGGCCTCCTACGAGCAGTACTTC
>few|TRBV4-1|.|TRBJ2-1
CASSPWGSYNEQFF
TGCGCCAGCAGCCCGTGGGGCTCCTACAATGAGCAGTTCTTC
>many|TRBV20-1|TRBD2|TRBJ2-2
CSATGLAGFTGELFF
TGCAGTGCTACGGGACTAGCGGGTTTCACCGGGGAGCTGTTTTTT
>.|TRBV7-9|.|TRBJ2-1
CASSLTRF
TGTGCCAGCAGCCTGACCAGATTC
>few|TRBV5-1|.|TRBJ1-2
CASSLVGDDYGYTF
TGCGCCAGCAGCTTGGTGGGCGACGACTATGGCTACACCTTC
>.|TRBV5-1|TRBD1|TRBJ2-7
CASSLGPRNRGTYEQYF
TGCGCCAGCAGCTTGGGGCCAAGGAACAGGGGGACCTACGAGCAGTACTTC
>few|TRBV20-1|.|TRBJ2-7
CSTTPGGYEQYF
TGCAGTACTACCCCAGGGGGGTACGAGCAGTACTTC
>.|TRBV18|.|TRBJ1-1
CASRGVFDLRGSNTEAFF
TGTGCCAGCCGAGGGGTTTTTGATCTCAGGGGATCGAACACTGAAGCTTTCTTT
>.|TRBV14|TRBD1|TRBJ1-1
CASSLTTGGRGAFF
TGTGCCAGCAGCCTTACGACAGGGGGCCGCGGAGCTTTCTTT
>.|TRBV5-1|.|TRBJ2-3
CASSFQEPEADTQYF
TGCGCCAGCAGCTTTCAAGAGCCTGAGGCAGATACGCAGTATTTT
>.|TRBV6-2/TRBV6-3|.|TRBJ1-4
CASTRRGAGEKLFF
TGTGCCAGCACCAGACGGGGGGCTGGTGAAAAACTGTTTTTT
>.|TRBV10-3|.|TRBJ2-3
CAITDSTDTQYF
TGTGCCATCACGGACTCCACAGATACGCAGTATTTT
>many|TRBV5-1|.|TRBJ2-1
CASSQDSGSEQFF
TGCGCCAGCAGCCAGGACAGCGGCAGTGAGCAGTTCTTC
>.|TRBV2|.|TRBJ2-2
CASSAGSGTGELFF
TGTGCCAGCAGTGCAGGGTCCGGTACCGGGGAGCTGTTTTTT
>few|TRBV5-1|.|TRBJ1-1
CASSRTGDGSSEAFF
TGCGCCAGCAGCCGAACTGGGGACGGAAGTTCTGAAGCTTTCTTT
>.|TRBV12-3/TRBV12-4|TRBD2|TRBJ2-1
CASSFRGGGGEQFF
TGTGCCAGCAGTTTTCGCGGGGGGGGTGGAGAGCAGTTCTTC
>few|TRBV20-1|TRBD1|TRBJ2-7
CSARDATGSPYEQYF
TGCAGTGCTAGAGACGCGACAGGGAGCCCCTACGAGCAGTACTTC
>.|TRBV20-1|.|TRBJ2-1
CSARDFYEGNEQFF
TGCAGTGCTAGAGATTTTTATGAGGGGAATGAGCAGTTCTTC